A selection of T cell receptor beta chains follows, all from one sample in a study of shared clonotypes between healthy human individuals. Repertoires were generated with immunoSEQ multiplex PCR, while TCRdb's copy carries only in-frame clones and drops some. The data show 550,000 to 800,000 clones, with over 65% seen just once and approximately 1.8% held by the top ten. The sample comprised memory CD4+ T cells sorted from blood. All receptors come from a woman under 40 in good health. The CDR3 runs from the conserved cysteine through the conserved F or W. The order of the fields is V gene, CDR3 protein.

>TRBV27
CASSFRGGAGNTIYF
>TRBV6-1
CASSGGTVNTEAFF
>TRBV5-6
CASSKGQGVGLGTEAFF
>TRBV5-1
CASSWGTSQETQYF
>TRBV7-2
CASSLPGQGGKLFF
>TRBV14
CASSQRTGSSSSTDTQYF
>TRBV28
CASGLGLAGGGDTQYF
>TRBV7-9
CASSLGTVGEAFF
>TRBV30
CAWSKRSPSYEQYF
>TRBV4-1
CASSQARDSGYTF
>TRBV25-1
CASSQGTYGADTQYF
>TRBV9
CASTPNPSISYGYTF
>TRBV6-6
CASSYSGPSYEQYF
>TRBV27
CASSMTRNTGELFF
>TRBV5-1
CASRDEFKITEAFF
>TRBV5-8
CASSLLAGSSYEQYF
>TRBV28
CASSRAGGPLNEQFF
>TRBV18
CASSPDRQNTEAFF
>TRBV28
CASSAGLTNTGELFF
>TRBV28
CASSFWQVENTEAFF
>TRBV9
CASSAAGGGSNTGELFF
>TRBV7-3
CASSPSAGLAGEQYF
>TRBV28
CASSLLVPSSYNEQFF
>TRBV7-9
CASAEGQGNEKLFF
>TRBV5-1
CASSWGTGWDTDTQYF
>TRBV7-9
CASSSTENQPQHF
>TRBV6-1
CASSGSDTQYF
>TRBV5-4
CASSSGGFQETQYF
>TRBV13
CASTLRRGGYGYTF
>TRBV29-1
CSVGGTNYGYTF
>TRBV19
CASKVGGKLFF
>TRBV5-1
CASSLGVNEQYF
>TRBV5-5
CASTNYLRVGEQYF
>TRBV15
CATRKKSVTDTQYF
>TRBV11-3
CASSRDRATDTQYF
>TRBV5-1
CASSLPGATGNTIYF
>TRBV14
CASSQDWGRYEQFF
>TRBV11-2
CASSLIGSGKSWEQYF
>TRBV7-3
CASSPTAGTTDTQYF
>TRBV19
CASSIDHPGRREQYF
>TRBV7-2
CASSLIALWTGGNNEQFF
>TRBV7-8
CASSLHENTGELFF
>TRBV25-1
CASSEQRVGGYTF